The 20 T cell receptor beta chains given below trace back to one sample, sequenced in a study of blood T cell repertoires in COVID-19. The repertoire was sequenced with immunoSEQ multiplex PCR; TCRdb's copy has only in-frame clones and lacks some. The repertoire consists of around 25,000 clones, with 80% to 90% occurring once and the leading ten covering more than 7%. Sequenced material: peripheral blood. The source is a woman aged 45 to 65 with active COVID-19.

The chain is built from TRBV18 and TRBJ2-7, with TRBD1 as a possible D gene (5 bases). CDR3 length: 16 amino acids. Germline assignment: CDR1 KGHSH and CDR2 LQKENI. V was pared by 3 bases and J by 3 bases, with 18 bases between. The CDR3 bases are TGTGCCAGCTCACCGGACACAGGAGCCGGGTTCTACGAGCAGTACTTC. Amino acid sequence: CASSPDTGAGFYEQYF.

For the CDR3, the DNA is TGCGCCAGCAGCCAAGATCACTATTACGAGCAGTACTTC. Translation: CASSQDHYYEQYF. The chain combines TRBV4-1 with TRBJ2-7, with unresolved D. Germline assignment: CDR1 MGHRA and CDR2 YSYEKL. The CDR3 length is 13 residues. V shed 0 bases and J shed 4 bases, with 7 bases lying between them.

This clone was recorded once. V usage is TRBV19 and J usage is TRBJ2-1, with 8 nucleotides matching TRBD2. The CDR3 spans 15 residues. CDR1 is LNHDA and CDR2 is SQIVND in the germline V gene (reference sequence). V shed 5 bases and J 8 bases; nucleotides not matched to a gene: 11. CDR3 sequence: CASSSGGGSFDEQFF. The CDR3 DNA follows: TGTGCCAGTAGTTCCGGGGGGGGATCTTTCGATGAGCAGTTCTTC. Variable domain in full (rest from reference TRBV19 and TRBJ2-1): DGGITQSPKYLFRKEGQNVTLSCEQNLNHDAMYWYRQDPGQGLRLIYYSQIVNDFQKGDIAEGYSVSREKKESFPLTVTSAQKNPTAFYLCASSSGGGSFDEQFFGPGTRLTVL.

This clone was observed a single time. The J gene is TRBJ2-7, the V gene TRBV2; 10 bases agree with TRBD2. J was trimmed by 6 bases and V by 5 bases; bases with no gene match: 7. The CDR3 covers 14 residues. Germline CDR1 is SNHLY and CDR2 is FYNNEI. This CDR3 is CASSRSGRAGEQYF. The CDR3 region has the DNA TGTGCCAGCAGTCGCAGCGGGAGGGCCGGCGAGCAGTACTTC. Filled out from reference TRBV2 and TRBJ2-7, the complete variable domain reads EPEVTQTPSHQVTQMGQEVILRCVPISNHLYFYWYRQILGQKVEFLVSFYNNEISEKSEIFDDQFSVERPDGSNFTLKIRSTKLEDSAMYFCASSRSGRAGEQYFGPGTRLTVT.

J is TRBJ1-1 and V is TRBV29-1; perhaps TRBD1 as D (6 bases). This CDR3 has 12 amino acids. The germline V and J ends were trimmed by 6 bases and 5 bases, with 13 bases remaining between them. Germline V gene sequence: CDR1 SQVTM, CDR2 ANQGSEA. The CDR3: CSVKTGSTEAFF. In nucleotides, the CDR3 is TGCAGCGTGAAAACAGGGAGTACTGAAGCTTTCTTT.

CDR3 loop: CASGLQGGGPDGYTF. CDR3 in DNA: TGTGCTAGTGGTTTGCAGGGAGGAGGACCGGATGGCTACACCTTC. The chain joins TRBV12-5 to TRBJ1-2; possible D gene TRBD1, 5 bases. The germline V gene has CDR1 LGHNT and CDR2 FRNRAP. Trimming cost V 2 bases and J 6 bases, with 16 bases left between them. CDR3 length equals 15 residues.

V and J are TRBV19 and TRBJ2-1; D possibly corresponds to TRBD1 (6 bases). Germline V gene lookup returns CDR1 LNHDA and CDR2 SQIVND (reference sequence). The CDR3 is made up of 12 amino acids. The ends were cut back, 6 bases at V and 8 bases at J, with 11 bases in the middle. The CDR3 reads CASRTGFDEQFF. DNA for the CDR3: TGTGCCAGTAGAACAGGGTTCGATGAGCAGTTCTTC.

The V call is TRBV28, the J call TRBJ1-5; D perhaps matches TRBD1 (5 bases). The CDR3 totals 13 residues. Per germline, CDR1 MDHEN and CDR2 SYDVKM. Trimming shortened V by 3 bases and J by 6 bases, and 9 bases separated the two germline ends. Here the CDR3 reads CASSFPGLQPQHF. In nucleotides, the CDR3 is TGTGCCAGCAGTTTCCCAGGGCTTCAGCCCCAGCATTTT.

The chain links TRBV6-5 to TRBJ1-5; no reliable D call. Germline CDR1 MNHEY, CDR2 SVGAGI. Trimming shortened V by 6 bases and J by 1 base, and 7 bases separated the two germline ends. CDR3 length equals 13 residues. CDR3 region: CASRVHSNQPQHF. The CDR3 bases are TGTGCCAGCAGAGTACACAGCAATCAGCCCCAGCATTTT.

This chain uses TRBV29-1 with TRBJ2-1, with 11 positions matching TRBD2. The CDR3 spans 15 residues. Germline V gives CDR1 SQVTM, CDR2 ANQGSEA. J lost 6 bases, V lost 4 bases, and 8 bases had no gene match. Here the CDR3 DNA reads TGCAGCGTTGGGGGGACTAGCGGAAAGACCAATGAGCAGTTCTTC. It codes for CSVGGTSGKTNEQFF.

The genes are TRBV9 and TRBJ2-5; 9 positions agree with TRBD1. This CDR3 contains 15 residues. CDR1 is SGDLS and CDR2 is YYNGEE in the germline V gene. With 4 bases clipped from V and 5 bases from J, the junction kept 9 bases outside the gene matches. CDR3 residues: CASSKTGGAGETQYF. The CDR3 nucleotides read TGTGCCAGCAGCAAAACAGGGGGCGCCGGGGAGACCCAGTACTTC.

The gene calls are TRBV10-3 and TRBJ1-2; D call uncertain. Between the trimmed V and J ends, which lost 0 bases and 3 bases, there was a span of 8 bases. The CDR3 totals 14 residues. In germline, CDR1 is ENHRY, CDR2 SYGVKD. The CDR3 sequence: CAISESTGYYGYTF. DNA of the CDR3: TGTGCCATCAGTGAGTCGACGGGGTACTATGGCTACACCTTC.

This clone was detected only a few times. The V gene is TRBV2, the J gene TRBJ2-7, with a possible D match to TRBD1 (6 bases). Germline values: CDR1 SNHLY, CDR2 FYNNEI. CDR3 length equals 11 residues. V lost 3 bases and J 10 bases, leaving 10 bases between the germline ends. The chain's CDR3 is CASSEGARQYF. For the CDR3, the DNA is TGTGCCAGCAGTGAGGGGGCTAGACAGTACTTC.

The chain joins TRBV5-5 to TRBJ2-7, with D perhaps matching TRBD1 (6 bases). The V end lost 1 base, the J end lost 4 bases, and 12 bases lay between the germline ends. Germline assignment: CDR1 SGHKS and CDR2 YYEKEE (reference sequence). The CDR3 totals 14 residues. The CDR3 loop reads CASSLTGTLYEQYF. DNA of the CDR3: TGTGCCAGCAGCTTGACCGGGACATTGTACGAGCAGTACTTC.

The chain couples TRBV7-3 to TRBJ1-6, with 8 positions matching TRBD1. In germline, CDR1 is SGHTA, CDR2 FQGTGA. With 3 bases clipped from V and 10 bases from J, the junction kept 11 bases outside the gene matches. CDR3 length equals 16 residues. The chain's CDR3 is CASSFLGQGTGSPLHF. The CDR3 DNA follows: TGTGCCAGCAGCTTTTTAGGACAGGGAACGGGATCACCCCTCCACTTT.

The chain carries TRBV19 and TRBJ2-2; D is undetermined. The germline CDR1 and CDR2 sequences are LNHDA and SQIVND (reference sequence). The CDR3 is 14 amino acids. The V and J ends lost 6 bases and 6 bases respectively, with 14 bases between them. CDR3 sequence: CASSLIPQAGELFF. CDR3 coding DNA: TGTGCCAGTAGCCTTATTCCCCAGGCCGGGGAGCTGTTTTTT. Combining the CDR3 with reference TRBV19 and TRBJ2-2 gives the whole variable domain DGGITQSPKYLFRKEGQNVTLSCEQNLNHDAMYWYRQDPGQGLRLIYYSQIVNDFQKGDIAEGYSVSREKKESFPLTVTSAQKNPTAFYLCASSLIPQAGELFFGEGSRLTVL.

The genes are TRBV6-5 and TRBJ2-5; TRBD1 aligns across 7 bases. The germline V gene encodes CDR1 MNHEY and CDR2 SVGAGI. Trimming removed 6 bases from V and 2 bases from J; junction bases left unmatched: 6. The CDR3 spans 14 residues. In DNA form, the CDR3 reads TGTGCCAGCAGGAAGACAGGGCCTCAAGAGACCCAGTACTTC. Its protein product is CASRKTGPQETQYF.

The CDR3: CASSVEAGGEQFF. The CDR3, as DNA: TGTGCCAGCAGTGTAGAAGCGGGAGGTGAGCAGTTCTTC. This sequence joins TRBV6-4 and TRBJ2-1, with TRBD2 matching 9 bases. J lost 9 bases, V lost 4 bases, and 4 bases had no gene match. CDR3 size: 13 residues. Germline loops: CDR1 MRHNA, CDR2 SNTAGT.

This clone has only one observation. The CDR3 DNA is TGTGCCAGCAGTATCCAGGGGCAGGACTATGGCTACACCTTC. It codes for CASSIQGQDYGYTF. The chain links TRBV5-4 to TRBJ1-2; D perhaps matches TRBD1 (6 bases). V dropped 5 bases and J dropped 3 bases, with 14 bases sitting between them. Per the germline V gene, CDR1 is SGHNT and CDR2 is YYREEE (reference sequence). The CDR3 sequence is 14 residues long.

V and J are TRBV11-2 and TRBJ2-2; weak D call: TRBD2 (5 bases). Germline V gives CDR1 SGHAT, CDR2 FQNNGV. This CDR3 comprises 14 residues. Trimming removed 5 bases at V and 5 bases at J, with 12 bases between. The CDR3 spells CASSARRGTGELFF. The CDR3 DNA sequence: TGTGCCAGCAGCGCGAGGCGAGGGACCGGGGAGCTGTTTTTT.